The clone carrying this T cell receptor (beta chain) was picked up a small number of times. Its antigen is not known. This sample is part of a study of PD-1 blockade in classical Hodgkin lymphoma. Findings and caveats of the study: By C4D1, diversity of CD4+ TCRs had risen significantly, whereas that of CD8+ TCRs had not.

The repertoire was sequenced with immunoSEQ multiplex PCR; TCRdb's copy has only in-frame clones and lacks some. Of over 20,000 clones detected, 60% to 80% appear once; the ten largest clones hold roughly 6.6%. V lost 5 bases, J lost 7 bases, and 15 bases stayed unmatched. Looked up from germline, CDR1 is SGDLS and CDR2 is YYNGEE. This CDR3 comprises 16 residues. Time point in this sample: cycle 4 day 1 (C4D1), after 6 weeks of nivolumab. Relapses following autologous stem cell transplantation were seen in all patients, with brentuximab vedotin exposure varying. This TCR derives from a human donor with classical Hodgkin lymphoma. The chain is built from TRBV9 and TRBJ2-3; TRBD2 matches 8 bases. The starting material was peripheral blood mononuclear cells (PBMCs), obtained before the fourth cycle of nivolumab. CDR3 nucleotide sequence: TGTGCCAGCAGTCCCTCGGGGGGGAGTTCGTTTTATACGCAGTATTTT. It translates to CASSPSGGSSFYTQYF.